Presented here are 11 T cell receptor beta chains from one specimen sequenced in a study of T-cell reconstitution after alpha-beta-depleted transplantation in children (TCRdb year 2016). The receptor library was made with PCR. Sequencing relied on an Illumina HiSeq 2500. TCR libraries were prepared with molecular barcoding, using unique molecular identifiers to normalize TCRbeta repertoire quantification. TCRdb handled the public reads itself, with Q25 trimming in fastp and clone calling in MiXCR, and kept productive beta chains. Every entry covers one CDR3 protein and lists the most common genes and DNA from its rows. In this sample the table shows around 100,000 distinct CDR3 sequences, approximately 6% of which occur a single time. About 6% of the sample is taken by the ten largest. The sample's time point, from its label and the paper: day 60 (about 2 months) after transplantation. This sample's treatment or condition label indicates: allogeneic hematopoietic cell transplantation with graft depleted of TCRalphabeta T cells and CD19 B cells.

Sequenced material: PBMCs, mostly from graft donor cells, taken 60 days after TCRalphabeta/CD19-depleted stem cell transplant. These TCRs come from a female patient younger than 10 who had a stem cell transplant for Fanconi anemia, so the T cells may come from the graft donor.

This clonotype came up many times. This chain connects TRBV29-1 to TRBJ2-5; 9 bases fit TRBD2. The germline gives CDR1 SQVTM, CDR2 ANQGSEA. The CDR3 is 13 residues long. The trim removed 7 bases at V and 2 bases at J, leaving 5 bases unmatched. CDR3 sequence (DNA): TGCAGCGCCTCTAGCGGGGCGCAAGAGACCCAGTACTTC. Translating gives CSASSGAQETQYF.

This clonotype was seen many times. The V and J genes are TRBV20-1 and TRBJ1-5; D is unresolved. Trimming took 3 bases from V and 7 from J, leaving 22 bases between them. The CDR3 extends over 16 amino acids. Germline V lookup: CDR1 DFQATT, CDR2 SNEGSKA (reference sequence). The CDR3 DNA follows: TGCAGTGCTAGGTCAAGCTGGACCGGGGAGAAGCAGCCCCAGCATTTT. Protein sequence: CSARSSWTGEKQPQHF.

The chain has TRBV25-1 and TRBJ2-7; tentative D call: TRBD2 (5 bases). This CDR3 comprises 14 residues. CDR1 is MGHDK, CDR2 SYGVNS, per germline. This CDR3 is CWGPLRATDGEQYF. In DNA, the CDR3 is TGTTGGGGTCCGTTGCGGGCAACCGACGGCGAGCAGTACTTC.

This clonotype was seen at least ten times. V is TRBV28 and J is TRBJ1-1; TRBD1 might be the D (5 bases). The CDR3 sequence is 16 residues long. Germline V lookup: CDR1 MDHEN, CDR2 SYDVKM. Trimming pared 2 bases from V and 8 bases from J, leaving 21 bases between. For the CDR3, the DNA is TGTGCCAGCAGTTTAAGTGAGGGGCTGAGTAGTATGGAAGCTTTCTTT. It codes for CASSLSEGLSSMEAFF.

V usage is TRBV12-3 or TRBV12-4 and J usage is TRBJ2-1, with D maybe TRBD1 (6 bases). The CDR3 has 16 residues. V was shortened by 0 bases and J by 5 bases, with 14 bases between the two germline ends. In DNA form, the CDR3 reads TGTGCCAGCAGTTTAGCGGGCAGGGGCAGGGACAATGAGCAGTTCTTC. The encoded protein is CASSLAGRGRDNEQFF.

This clonotype was seen at least ten times. The V and J genes are TRBV12-3 or TRBV12-4 and TRBJ2-2; D unclear. The CDR3 covers 14 residues. Deletions cut 3 bases from V and 7 bases from J, with 12 bases between. Here the CDR3 DNA reads TGTGCCAGCAGTTTGGGTTGGAGACTCGGGGAGCTGTTTTTT. Translated: CASSLGWRLGELFF.

This clonotype appeared many times. The V gene is TRBV6-5, the J gene TRBJ2-7; D gene unclear. The germline V gene encodes CDR1 MNHEY and CDR2 SVGAGI. The V gene lost 0 bases and the J gene lost 3 bases, with 9 bases spanning the gap. The CDR3 length is 14 residues. CDR3 protein: CASSYSISHYEQYF. The CDR3 bases are TGTGCCAGCAGTTACTCGATTAGCCACTACGAGCAGTACTTC.

This clonotype has at least ten counts. The chain joins TRBV29-1 to TRBJ2-7, with D perhaps TRBD1 (5 bases). Looked up from germline, CDR1 is SQVTM and CDR2 is ANQGSEA. The CDR3 covers 14 residues. Trimming cost V 4 bases and J 3 bases, with 16 bases left between them. Written as DNA, the CDR3 is TGCAGCGTTGTGGTTAGGGGATGGCTCTACGAGCAGTACTTC. This translates into CSVVVRGWLYEQYF.

The chain employs TRBV3-1 and TRBJ1-2; 7 bases are a match to TRBD1. This CDR3 is built from 14 residues. Germline V CDR1 and CDR2: LGHDT, YNNKEL (reference sequence). V was pared by 1 base and J by 6 bases, with 5 bases of the junction left unmatched. CDR3 in amino acids: CASSQVWDSDGYTF. In DNA, the CDR3 is TGTGCCAGCAGCCAAGTTTGGGACAGTGATGGCTACACCTTC. The full variable domain, with the rest looked up from reference TRBV3-1 and TRBJ1-2, is DTAVSQTPKYLVTQMGNDKSIKCEQNLGHDTMYWYKQDSKKFLKIMFSYNNKELIINETVPNRFSPKSPDKAHLNLHINSLELGDSAVYFCASSQVWDSDGYTFGSGTRLTVV.

This clonotype was recorded at least ten times. This chain uses TRBV5-1 with TRBJ2-3, with 14 bases aligning to TRBD2. V lost 8 bases, J lost 4 bases, and 3 bases stayed unmatched. The CDR3 runs to 14 residues. Germline CDR1 and CDR2: SGHRS and YFSETQ. CDR3 loop: CASQGLAGADTQYF. The DNA of the CDR3 is TGCGCCAGTCAGGGACTAGCGGGAGCAGATACGCAGTATTTT.

The J gene is TRBJ1-2, the V gene TRBV20-1; no reliable D call. The CDR3 is 13 amino acids. The V and J ends lost 3 bases and 8 bases respectively, with 16 bases between them. Looked up from germline, CDR1 is DFQATT and CDR2 is SNEGSKA (reference sequence). In DNA form, the CDR3 reads TGCAGTGCTAGCTGGGTGGGAACGGGAGGCTACACCTTC. This gives the protein CSASWVGTGGYTF.